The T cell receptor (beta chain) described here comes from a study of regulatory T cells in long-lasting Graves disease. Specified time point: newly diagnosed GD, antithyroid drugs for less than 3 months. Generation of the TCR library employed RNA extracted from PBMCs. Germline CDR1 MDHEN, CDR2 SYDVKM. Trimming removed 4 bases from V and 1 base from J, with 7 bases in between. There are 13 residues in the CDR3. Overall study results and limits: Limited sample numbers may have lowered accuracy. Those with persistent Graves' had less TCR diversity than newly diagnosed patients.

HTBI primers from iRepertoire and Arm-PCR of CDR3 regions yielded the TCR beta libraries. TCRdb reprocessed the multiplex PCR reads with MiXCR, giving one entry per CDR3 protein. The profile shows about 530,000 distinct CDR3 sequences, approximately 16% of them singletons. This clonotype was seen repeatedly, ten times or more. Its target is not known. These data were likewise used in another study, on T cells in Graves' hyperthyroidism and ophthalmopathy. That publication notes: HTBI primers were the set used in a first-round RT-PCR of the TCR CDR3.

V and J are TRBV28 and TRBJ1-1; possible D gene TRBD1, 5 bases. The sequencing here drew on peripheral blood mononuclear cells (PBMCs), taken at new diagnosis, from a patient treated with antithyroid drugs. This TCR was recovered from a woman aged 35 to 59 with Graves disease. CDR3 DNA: TGTGCCAGCAGTTCAGGGTGGAACACTGAAGCTTTCTTT. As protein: CASSSGWNTEAFF.